A selection of T cell receptor beta chains follows, all from one sample in a study of T cells in Graves' hyperthyroidism and ophthalmopathy. TCRdb processed the multiplex PCR reads anew with MiXCR; each CDR3 protein has one entry. The top ten hold around a sixth of the sample, which has about 500,000 distinct CDR3 sequences, around an eighth seen once. Input material: blood. The receptors originated from a woman aged 18-29 years with Graves' hyperthyroidism. Each CDR3 is given with its conserved first and last residue. Each record gives: J gene, clone size, D gene, V gene, CDR3 protein, CDR3 DNA. A D gene is named only where the DNA matches it firmly. Size tells how often a clone was seen (once, few, many) or the class of an expanded clone, and some rows leave it out.

j_gene: TRBJ1-2
abundance: NA
d_gene: NA
v_gene: TRBV6-2/TRBV6-3
CDR3aa: CASRPRDAYGYTF
CDR3nt: TGTGCCAGCAGACCCAGGGACGCCTATGGCTACACCTTC

j_gene: TRBJ2-1
abundance: many
d_gene: NA
v_gene: TRBV11-3
CDR3aa: CASSLGWGPKQFF
CDR3nt: TGTGCCAGCAGCTTAGGTTGGGGACCCAAGCAGTTCTTC

j_gene: TRBJ2-7
abundance: NA
d_gene: TRBD2
v_gene: TRBV6-2/TRBV6-3
CDR3aa: CASSSTTSPTYEQYF
CDR3nt: TGTGCCAGCAGTTCCACGACTAGCCCGACCTACGAGCAGTACTTC

j_gene: TRBJ2-3
abundance: NA
d_gene: NA
v_gene: TRBV5-1
CDR3aa: CASSPGTRGADTQYF
CDR3nt: TGCGCCAGCAGCCCCGGGACCAGAGGGGCAGATACGCAGTATTTT

j_gene: TRBJ1-2
abundance: many
d_gene: NA
v_gene: TRBV19
CDR3aa: CASSPEDGYNYGYTF
CDR3nt: TGTGCCAGTAGTCCTGAGGACGGCTATAACTATGGCTACACCTTC

j_gene: TRBJ1-3
abundance: few
d_gene: NA
v_gene: TRBV29-1
CDR3aa: CSVEGASGNTIYF
CDR3nt: TGCAGCGTTGAGGGGGCCTCTGGAAACACCATATATTTT

j_gene: TRBJ1-4
abundance: many
d_gene: NA
v_gene: TRBV4-1
CDR3aa: CASSQGDATNEKLFF
CDR3nt: TGCGCCAGCAGCCAAGGGGATGCAACTAATGAAAAACTGTTTTTT

j_gene: TRBJ2-1
abundance: NA
d_gene: NA
v_gene: TRBV5-6
CDR3aa: CASSWDSPNEQFF
CDR3nt: TGTGCCAGCAGCTGGGACTCCCCCAATGAGCAGTTCTTC

j_gene: TRBJ2-3
abundance: NA
d_gene: NA
v_gene: TRBV24-1
CDR3aa: CATSDPGAAGAGADTQYF
CDR3nt: TGTGCCACCAGTGATCCCGGTGCTGCGGGAGCAGGGGCAGATACGCAGTATTTT

j_gene: TRBJ2-5
abundance: many
d_gene: NA
v_gene: TRBV7-7
CDR3aa: CASSLVGAAQETQYF
CDR3nt: TGTGCCAGCAGCTTAGTGGGCGCGGCCCAAGAGACCCAGTACTTC

j_gene: TRBJ2-3
abundance: NA
d_gene: TRBD1
v_gene: TRBV6-1
CDR3aa: CASSEVGQGIRTDTQYF
CDR3nt: TGTGCCAGCAGTGAAGTGGGACAGGGAATACGCACAGATACGCAGTATTTT

j_gene: TRBJ1-1
abundance: many
d_gene: NA
v_gene: TRBV27
CDR3aa: CATAGGIEAFF
CDR3nt: TGTGCCACCGCGGGGGGGATCGAAGCTTTCTTT

j_gene: TRBJ1-5
abundance: few
d_gene: TRBD1
v_gene: TRBV28
CDR3aa: CASSLGLGGQGSNQPQHF
CDR3nt: TGTGCCAGCAGTTTGGGGCTCGGGGGACAGGGCAGCAATCAGCCCCAGCATTTT

j_gene: TRBJ1-5
abundance: many
d_gene: NA
v_gene: TRBV9
CDR3aa: CASSVWGNQPQHF
CDR3nt: TGTGCCAGCAGCGTGTGGGGGAATCAGCCCCAGCATTTT

j_gene: TRBJ2-4
abundance: NA
d_gene: NA
v_gene: TRBV7-9
CDR3aa: CASSPGTSLAKNIQYF
CDR3nt: TGTGCCAGCAGCCCCGGGACAAGCCTAGCCAAAAACATTCAGTACTTC

j_gene: TRBJ1-5
abundance: many
d_gene: NA
v_gene: TRBV6-1
CDR3aa: CASNTAAASFWPQHF
CDR3nt: TGTGCCAGCAACACCGCGGCAGCCAGTTTCTGGCCCCAGCATTTT

j_gene: TRBJ2-1
abundance: NA
d_gene: NA
v_gene: TRBV4-2
CDR3aa: CASSQAHGSYNEQFF
CDR3nt: TGTGCCAGCAGCCAAGCCCATGGCTCTTACAATGAGCAGTTCTTC

j_gene: TRBJ1-5
abundance: NA
d_gene: TRBD1
v_gene: TRBV10-3
CDR3aa: CANGQGNQPQHF
CDR3nt: TGTGCCAACGGACAGGGCAATCAGCCCCAGCATTTT

j_gene: TRBJ1-4
abundance: many
d_gene: NA
v_gene: TRBV5-6
CDR3aa: CASSLAVQGNEKLFF
CDR3nt: TGTGCCAGCAGCTTGGCGGTTCAGGGGAATGAAAAACTGTTTTTT

j_gene: TRBJ1-5
abundance: NA
d_gene: TRBD1
v_gene: TRBV6-2/TRBV6-3
CDR3aa: CASRSGGKSNQPQHF
CDR3nt: TGTGCCAGCAGGTCAGGGGGCAAAAGCAATCAGCCCCAGCATTTT

j_gene: TRBJ2-7
abundance: many
d_gene: NA
v_gene: TRBV10-3
CDR3aa: CAISENAATYEQYF
CDR3nt: TGTGCCATCAGTGAGAACGCGGCAACCTACGAGCAGTACTTC

j_gene: TRBJ1-4
abundance: few
d_gene: TRBD1
v_gene: TRBV20-1
CDR3aa: CSALTGTGGGFNEKLFF
CDR3nt: TGCAGTGCCCTGACCGGGACAGGGGGCGGTTTTAATGAAAAACTGTTTTTT

j_gene: TRBJ2-3
abundance: many
d_gene: TRBD2
v_gene: TRBV19
CDR3aa: CASSPGTSGSLADTQYF
CDR3nt: TGTGCCAGTAGTCCTGGGACTAGCGGGAGTTTGGCAGATACGCAGTATTTT

j_gene: TRBJ2-7
abundance: few
d_gene: TRBD2
v_gene: TRBV4-2
CDR3aa: CASSQSLLAGDEQYF
CDR3nt: TGTGCCAGCAGCCAAAGCCTGTTGGCGGGAGACGAGCAGTACTTC

j_gene: TRBJ2-3
abundance: NA
d_gene: TRBD2
v_gene: TRBV13
CDR3aa: CASSSGTSGRAGDTQYF
CDR3nt: TGTGCCAGCAGCTCAGGAACTAGCGGGAGGGCCGGAGATACGCAGTATTTT

j_gene: TRBJ2-3
abundance: many
d_gene: TRBD2
v_gene: TRBV5-1
CDR3aa: CASSSGTSGGTDTQYF
CDR3nt: TGCGCCAGCAGCTCAGGGACTAGCGGGGGCACAGATACGCAGTATTTT

j_gene: TRBJ1-1
abundance: many
d_gene: NA
v_gene: TRBV27
CDR3aa: CASRMTGGGTEAFF
CDR3nt: TGTGCCAGCAGAATGACGGGGGGCGGCACTGAAGCTTTCTTT

j_gene: TRBJ2-5
abundance: many
d_gene: TRBD1
v_gene: TRBV11-2
CDR3aa: CASSPGGQPQETQYF
CDR3nt: TGTGCCAGCAGCCCAGGGGGACAGCCCCAAGAGACCCAGTACTTC

j_gene: TRBJ2-5
abundance: NA
d_gene: NA
v_gene: TRBV19
CDR3aa: CASSITRVQETQYF
CDR3nt: TGTGCCAGTAGTATCACCAGGGTTCAAGAGACCCAGTACTTC

j_gene: TRBJ1-5
abundance: many
d_gene: NA
v_gene: TRBV28
CDR3aa: CASSSVVGRDQPQHF
CDR3nt: TGTGCCAGCAGTTCCGTAGTGGGAAGGGATCAGCCCCAGCATTTT

j_gene: TRBJ1-4
abundance: many
d_gene: NA
v_gene: TRBV2
CDR3aa: CAVLGGAATNEKLFF
CDR3nt: TGTGCCGTGCTAGGGGGGGCCGCAACTAATGAAAAACTGTTTTTT

j_gene: TRBJ2-3
abundance: many
d_gene: NA
v_gene: TRBV7-2
CDR3aa: CASSSVPTDTQYF
CDR3nt: TGTGCCAGCAGCTCCGTCCCCACAGATACGCAGTATTTT

j_gene: TRBJ1-4
abundance: many
d_gene: NA
v_gene: TRBV27
CDR3aa: CASRAPGREKLFF
CDR3nt: TGTGCCAGCAGGGCCCCCGGGCGTGAAAAACTGTTTTTT

j_gene: TRBJ1-6
abundance: few
d_gene: NA
v_gene: TRBV6-1
CDR3aa: CASSHEWTDSYNSPLHF
CDR3nt: TGTGCCAGCAGTCATGAGTGGACAGACTCCTATAATTCACCCCTCCACTTT

j_gene: TRBJ1-2
abundance: many
d_gene: TRBD1
v_gene: TRBV5-1
CDR3aa: CASRPGQASYGYTF
CDR3nt: TGCGCCAGCAGACCTGGACAGGCCTCCTATGGCTACACCTTC

j_gene: TRBJ2-3
abundance: NA
d_gene: TRBD2
v_gene: TRBV4-2
CDR3aa: CASSHGTSGSEGTDTQYF
CDR3nt: TGTGCCAGCAGCCATGGGACTAGCGGGAGTGAGGGCACAGATACGCAGTATTTT

j_gene: TRBJ1-2
abundance: many
d_gene: NA
v_gene: TRBV5-1
CDR3aa: CASSPGSSDRGWGHGYTF
CDR3nt: TGCGCCAGCAGCCCGGGTTCGTCGGACCGCGGTTGGGGCCATGGCTACACCTTC

j_gene: TRBJ2-7
abundance: many
d_gene: TRBD2
v_gene: TRBV7-9
CDR3aa: CASSPGTSISYEQYF
CDR3nt: TGTGCCAGCAGCCCCGGGACTAGCATCTCCTACGAGCAGTACTTC